This TCR beta chain was sequenced during a study of early stage breast cancer tumors. Study overall: Eight ER+/PR+/HER2- tumors were invasive ductal; four were invasive lobular.

In regard to this clone: Its antigen remains unidentified.

Sequencing was performed with immunoSEQ multiplex PCR; in TCRdb, only in-frame clones are kept and a portion is missing. Found here are 27,000 or so clones, almost 85% of them singletons; the top ten hold 9.3%. Per germline, CDR1 SGDLS and CDR2 YYNGEE. The CDR3 is 15 residues long. V was pared by 1 base and J by 4 bases, with 12 bases between. Study-wide results and limits: Commonly generated sequences made up most enriched TCRB sequences shared between patients. Chain pairing and CD4, CD8 or FOXP3 expression were not captured.

The TCR was taken from a person aged 45 to 59 with breast cancer. The genes are TRBV9 and TRBJ1-3, with D unclear. Specimen: blood. CDR3 residues: CASSVNGRGGNTIYF. CDR3 nucleotides: TGTGCCAGCAGCGTAAATGGGAGAGGAGGAAACACCATATATTTT.